This T cell receptor (beta chain) came from a study of blood T cell repertoires in COVID-19. At the level of the study: Samples of COVID-19 (acute and convalescent) were obtained from the United States, Italy and Spain. From T cells, B-cell-depleted T cells, or PBMCs came the material, which was cDNA or gDNA.

CDR1 is SGHTA and CDR2 is FQGNSA in the germline V gene. The CDR3 is made up of 14 amino acids. Unmatched junction bases numbered 6, after V lost 5 bases and J lost 10 bases. Original data processing: Amplification with reference gene primers provided the estimates of nucleated cell counts. Profiling relied on immunoSEQ multiplex PCR, and the TCRdb table lists in-frame clones only, not all of them. V, J and clone size are taken as reported in that table, and D and trimming were inferred from the DNA itself. Of some 210,000 clones listed, approximately 82% are singletons. This receptor was taken from a man over 45 with active or convalescent COVID-19. Material: peripheral blood. J is TRBJ1-6 and V is TRBV7-2; 9 positions match TRBD1. CDR3 amino acids: CASSPGTGTSPLHF. The CDR3, as DNA: TGTGCCAGCAGCCCTGGGACAGGGACGTCACCCCTCCACTTT.